Below, 31 T cell receptor beta chains from the same sample are listed, as sequenced in a study of beta chain features in type 1 diabetes. Notes on the study in general: All four CD4+ subsets of Type 1 diabetes patients contained TCRB CDR3s that were moderately but significantly shorter.

For these TCRs, the target antigens are not known. Reverse transcription of all isolated RNA meant that expressed TCRB transcripts were sequenced. This table comes from immunoSEQ multiplex PCR, and its TCRdb copy is limited to in-frame clones, with some not included. The sample comprises about 53,000 clones, 55% to 70% of which are singletons, and approximately 0.29% rests with the top ten. The sample taken for sequencing was stem cell memory CD4+ T cells from blood. Receptors were obtained from a woman aged 25 to 45 with type 1 diabetes.

CDR3 coding DNA: TGTGCCAGTAGTAGCGCGAATTCAGACGGGAGCAATCAGCCCCAGCATTTT. Amino acids: CASSSANSDGSNQPQHF. This chain uses TRBV19 with TRBJ1-5, with D unresolved. Germline CDR1 is LNHDA and CDR2 is SQIVND (reference sequence). The CDR3 spans 17 residues. V shed 4 bases and J shed 1 base, with 17 bases lying between them.

Here the CDR3 DNA reads TGTGCCAGTTCCCAAGTAGCCACCGAGCAGTACTTC. Amino acids: CASSQVATEQYF. This chain connects TRBV11-3 to TRBJ2-7; D gene unclear. This CDR3 has 12 residues. Trimming cost V 9 bases and J 6 bases, with 15 bases left between them. Germline lookup yields CDR1 SGHNT and CDR2 YENEEA.

J is TRBJ1-2 and V is TRBV5-4, with 8 bases identical to TRBD1. Trimming removed 3 bases from V and 8 bases from J; junction bases left unmatched: 6. CDR1 is SGHNT, CDR2 YYREEE, per germline (reference sequence). The CDR3 has 13 residues. The CDR3 here is CASSWQGAAGYTF. The CDR3 bases are TGTGCCAGCAGCTGGCAGGGGGCTGCGGGCTACACCTTC.

The J gene is TRBJ2-2, the V gene TRBV5-1, with TRBD1 matching over 7 bases. The germline V gene encodes CDR1 SGHRS and CDR2 YFSETQ. The CDR3 is 15 residues long. Unmatched junction bases numbered 9, after V lost 8 bases and J lost 2 bases. The DNA of the CDR3 is TGCGCCAGTAAAGCCGGGACAGTAAACACCGGGGAGCTGTTTTTT. This sequence encodes CASKAGTVNTGELFF.

The V gene is TRBV5-8, the J gene TRBJ1-1; 9 nucleotides match TRBD1. Per the germline V gene, CDR1 is SGHTS and CDR2 is YDEGEE. The CDR3 is made up of 15 amino acids. V lost 3 bases and J lost 6; bases outside the gene matches: 9. DNA of the CDR3: TGTGCCAGCAGCTGGGGGACAGGGACTTACTCTGAAGCTTTCTTT. This codes for CASSWGTGTYSEAFF.

This clone appeared a single time. This chain joins TRBV2 and TRBJ2-2; 8 bases fit TRBD1. The length of the CDR3 is 14 residues. Unmatched junction bases numbered 4, after V lost 7 bases and J lost 3 bases. The germline V gene has CDR1 SNHLY and CDR2 FYNNEI. The CDR3 reads CASKETGDTGELFF. The CDR3 bases are TGTGCCAGCAAGGAGACAGGGGACACCGGGGAGCTGTTTTTT. The full variable domain, rest sourced from reference TRBV2 and TRBJ2-2, is EPEVTQTPSHQVTQMGQEVILRCVPISNHLYFYWYRQILGQKVEFLVSFYNNEISEKSEIFDDQFSVERPDGSNFTLKIRSTKLEDSAMYFCASKETGDTGELFFGEGSRLTVL.

This sequence joins TRBV2 and TRBJ2-2; TRBD2 aligns across 10 bases. Germline assignment: CDR1 SNHLY and CDR2 FYNNEI. With V trimmed by 4 bases and J by 0 bases, 8 bases remained unmatched. CDR3 length equals 18 residues. The CDR3: CASSVLGLASANTGELFF. CDR3 bases: TGTGCCAGCAGTGTTTTGGGACTAGCGTCTGCGAACACCGGGGAGCTGTTTTTT.

For the CDR3, the DNA is TGCGCCAGCAGCTTGGTAGCGGGAGATGGGGATACGCAGTATTTT. This encodes CASSLVAGDGDTQYF. This chain connects TRBV5-1 to TRBJ2-3; 9 nucleotides match TRBD2. V lost 0 bases to trimming and J lost 6 bases; unmatched junction nucleotides: 5. CDR3 length equals 15 residues. The germline V gene encodes CDR1 SGHRS and CDR2 YFSETQ. The full variable domain, completed using reference TRBV5-1 and TRBJ2-3, is KAGVTQTPRYLIKTRGQQVTLSCSPISGHRSVSWYQQTPGQGLQFLFEYFSETQRNKGNFPGRFSGRQFSNSRSEMNVSTLELGDSALYLCASSLVAGDGDTQYFGPGTRLTVL.

The chain carries TRBV4-1 and TRBJ1-5; a possible D gene is TRBD1 (6 bases). The V end was cut by 1 base, the J end by 0 bases, with 10 bases between. The CDR3 has 16 amino acids. Looked up from germline, CDR1 is MGHRA and CDR2 is YSYEKL. This CDR3 reads CASSQGTVYSNQPQHF. The CDR3 nucleotides are TGCGCCAGCAGCCAAGGGACAGTTTATAGCAATCAGCCCCAGCATTTT.

The J gene is TRBJ2-7, the V gene TRBV28; 7 bases map to TRBD1. This CDR3 region has 14 residues. The germline gives CDR1 MDHEN, CDR2 SYDVKM. After removal of 5 bases from V and 1 base from J, the junction contained 5 bases not matched to a gene. This CDR3 reads CASSRGTVSYEQYF. CDR3 DNA sequence: TGTGCCAGCAGTCGAGGGACAGTTTCCTACGAGCAGTACTTC.

The CDR3 DNA is TGTGCCAGCAGCAACGGGGTCAACTATGGCTACACCTTC. This encodes CASSNGVNYGYTF. The chain joins TRBV7-2 to TRBJ1-2; D gene uncertain. The CDR3 has 13 amino acids. Germline CDR1 is SGHTA and CDR2 is FQGNSA. Deletions cut 5 bases from V and 2 bases from J, with 9 bases between.

The V and J genes are TRBV30 and TRBJ2-2; D is undetermined. The germline V gene has CDR1 GTSNPN and CDR2 SVGIG (reference sequence). This CDR3 comprises 13 residues. Trimming removed 4 bases at V and 1 base at J, with 7 bases between. DNA for the CDR3: TGTGCCTGGAACACCATGAACACCGGGGAGCTGTTTTTT. It is translated as CAWNTMNTGELFF.

The gene calls are TRBV9 and TRBJ2-1; 10 bases agree with TRBD2. The germline CDR1 and CDR2 sequences are SGDLS and YYNGEE. The CDR3 consists of 18 residues. V dropped 0 bases and J dropped 0; count of bases not matched to a gene: 6. The CDR3 loop reads CASSVASGRLSSYNEQFF. The CDR3 DNA reads as TGTGCCAGCAGCGTAGCTAGCGGGAGACTTAGCTCCTACAATGAGCAGTTCTTC.

The sample holds a few counts of this clone. The chain links TRBV7-9 to TRBJ2-7; 10 bases are a match to TRBD1. Trimming removed 5 bases from V and 4 bases from J; junction bases left unmatched: 5. The CDR3 consists of 14 residues. Germline assignment: CDR1 SEHNR and CDR2 FQNEAQ (reference sequence). CDR3 residues: CASSRDRGIYEQYF. CDR3 DNA sequence: TGTGCCAGCAGCCGGGACAGGGGAATTTACGAGCAGTACTTC.

V and J are TRBV7-9 and TRBJ1-1; possible D gene TRBD1, 6 bases. CDR3 length: 14 amino acids. V was clipped by 3 bases and J by 4 bases, with 12 bases between them. Per the germline V gene, CDR1 is SEHNR and CDR2 is FQNEAQ (reference sequence). The CDR3: CASSFGGLGTEAFF. The CDR3 DNA is TGTGCCAGCAGCTTCGGGGGGCTCGGCACTGAAGCTTTCTTT.

This clone came up a few times. V usage is TRBV30 and J usage is TRBJ1-1; D gene unclear. The V end was cut by 0 bases, the J end by 6 bases, with 5 bases between. This CDR3 is built from 11 residues. Per the germline V gene, CDR1 is GTSNPN and CDR2 is SVGIG (reference sequence). The CDR3 loop reads CAWSVGAEAFF. In DNA form, the CDR3 reads TGTGCCTGGAGTGTAGGAGCTGAAGCTTTCTTT.

This clone has only one observation. V and J are TRBV27 and TRBJ2-1; 10 bases agree with TRBD1. Looked up from germline, CDR1 is MNHEY and CDR2 is SMNVEV (reference sequence). The J segment lost 7 bases and the V segment lost 10 bases, leaving 7 bases of the junction unmatched. This CDR3 comprises 13 residues. CDR3 bases: TGTGCCACGCGACAGGGGGCTAGAAATGAGCAGTTCTTC. It specifies CATRQGARNEQFF.

This clone was seen more than once but under ten times. V gene TRBV29-1 combines with J gene TRBJ1-1, with 8 bases fitting TRBD1. V dropped 7 bases and J dropped 7; count of bases not matched to a gene: 5. Germline-derived CDR1 and CDR2 are SQVTM and ANQGSEA. The CDR3 loop spans 11 amino acids. CDR3 residues: CSGGDRNEAFF. The CDR3 DNA reads TGCAGCGGCGGGGACAGGAATGAAGCTTTCTTT.

The rearrangement joins TRBV25-1 to TRBJ2-4; 12 bases are shared with TRBD2. Germline values: CDR1 MGHDK, CDR2 SYGVNS. The CDR3 is 15 residues long. V shed 6 bases, J shed 3 bases, and the junction held 3 bases outside the gene matches. The CDR3 DNA is TGTGCCAGCAGCACTAGCGGGAGGTACAAAAACATTCAGTACTTC. Encoded protein: CASSTSGRYKNIQYF.

The chain uses TRBV9 and TRBJ1-3; 7 bases align to TRBD1. Germline CDR1 SGDLS, CDR2 YYNGEE. The J segment lost 2 bases and the V segment lost 3 bases, leaving 2 bases of the junction unmatched. CDR3 length: 14 amino acids. The CDR3 sequence: CASSAGTAGNTIYF. DNA of the CDR3: TGTGCCAGCAGCGCCGGGACAGCTGGAAACACCATATATTTT. Based on the CDR3 plus reference TRBV9 and TRBJ1-3, the full variable domain is DSGVTQTPKHLITATGQRVTLRCSPRSGDLSVYWYQQSLDQGLQFLIQYYNGEERAKGNILERFSAQQFPDLHSELNLSSLELGDSALYFCASSAGTAGNTIYFGEGSWLTVV.

This clone was counted between two and nine times. The genes are TRBV6-5 and TRBJ2-3; 9 nucleotides line up with TRBD1. With 4 bases clipped from V and 2 bases from J, the junction kept 4 bases outside the gene matches. The CDR3 has 15 residues. The germline gives CDR1 MNHEY, CDR2 SVGAGI. The CDR3, as DNA: TGTGCCAGCAGTTGGACAGGGGTGGACACAGATACGCAGTATTTT. Protein product: CASSWTGVDTDTQYF.

In its sample, this clone was seen a few times. The chain uses TRBV4-2 and TRBJ2-7; tentatively, D is TRBD2 (6 bases). This CDR3 region has 14 residues. Trimming shortened V by 3 bases and J by 2 bases, and 11 bases separated the two germline ends. The V gene's germline CDR1 is LGHNA and CDR2 YNFKEQ. The CDR3 loop reads CASSHGDSAYEQYF. As DNA, the CDR3 is TGTGCCAGCAGCCATGGGGACTCCGCCTACGAGCAGTACTTC.

In its sample, this clone was seen once. The chain couples TRBV9 to TRBJ2-7; TRBD1 agrees at 8 bases. CDR3 length: 14 residues. V shed 4 bases and J 0 bases; nucleotides not matched to a gene: 3. Germline V gives CDR1 SGDLS, CDR2 YYNGEE. CDR3 sequence (DNA): TGTGCCAGCAGCCCAGGGGGCCTCTCCTACGAGCAGTACTTC. This gives the protein CASSPGGLSYEQYF.

In its sample, this clone was seen a few times. The chain recombines TRBV4-2 with TRBJ2-1; 8 bases fit TRBD2. Per the germline V gene, CDR1 is LGHNA and CDR2 is YNFKEQ. V was pared by 4 bases and J by 0 bases, with 14 bases of the junction left unmatched. This CDR3 spans 19 amino acids. For the CDR3, the DNA is TGTGCCAGCAGCCTTACCGGGACTAGGCCTCCTTCCTCCTACAATGAGCAGTTCTTC. This translates into CASSLTGTRPPSSYNEQFF.

The chain employs TRBV5-8 and TRBJ2-1, with 7 bases fitting TRBD1. CDR1 is SGHTS, CDR2 YDEGEE, per germline. The CDR3 length is 13 residues. V dropped 5 bases and J dropped 9; count of bases not matched to a gene: 8. In DNA form, the CDR3 reads TGTGCCAGCAGTTTTACCAGGGGGTCTGAGCAGTTCTTC. This gives the protein CASSFTRGSEQFF.

This sequence joins TRBV2 and TRBJ2-5; 7 bases fit TRBD1. In germline, CDR1 is SNHLY, CDR2 FYNNEI. The CDR3 is 14 amino acids. Trimming removed 7 bases from V and 0 bases from J; junction bases left unmatched: 5. The CDR3 loop reads CASIRTGYQETQYF. In DNA, the CDR3 is TGTGCCAGCATTCGGACAGGATACCAAGAGACCCAGTACTTC.

As regards this clone: Compared with germline, one end of the junction differs, possibly owing to a read error. The chain combines TRBV7-7 with TRBJ2-5; D possibly corresponds to TRBD1 (6 bases). Germline V gene lookup returns CDR1 SSHAT and CDR2 FNYEAQ (reference sequence). CDR3 length: 14 residues. CDR3 bases: TGTGCTAGCAGCCCCCGACCACAGGGAGAGACCCAGTACTTC. This gives the protein CASSPRPQGETQYF.

The genes are TRBV18 and TRBJ1-5; D is possibly TRBD1 (5 bases). CDR3 length equals 16 residues. V lost 5 bases to trimming and J lost 0 bases, with 14 bases between them. Germline lookup yields CDR1 KGHSH and CDR2 LQKENI. For the CDR3, the DNA is TGTGCCAGCTCAGCGGGGCGAGGGGCTAGCAATCAGCCCCAGCATTTT. Its translation: CASSAGRGASNQPQHF.

The chain uses TRBV6-6 and TRBJ2-5, with D possibly TRBD2 on 5 matching bases. V lost 2 bases and J 3 bases, leaving 10 bases between the germline ends. The CDR3 spans 14 residues. The germline CDR1 and CDR2 sequences are MNHNY and SVGAGI (reference sequence). CDR3 nucleotide sequence: TGTGCCAGCAGTTACGGAGGAAGGGAAGAGACCCAGTACTTC. It translates to CASSYGGREETQYF.

The chain is built from TRBV5-1 and TRBJ2-7; D unresolved. V lost 0 bases and J 0 bases, leaving 4 bases between the germline ends. The CDR3 sequence is 13 residues long. The germline V gene has CDR1 SGHRS and CDR2 YFSETQ. The CDR3, as DNA: TGCGCCAGCAGCTTGGGGAGCTCCTACGAGCAGTACTTC. This gives the protein CASSLGSSYEQYF.

The sample holds a few counts of this clone. The rearrangement joins TRBV18 to TRBJ2-7, with D perhaps TRBD2 (6 bases). The length of the CDR3 is 13 residues. Trimming pared 3 bases from V and 7 bases from J, leaving 13 bases between. In germline, CDR1 is KGHSH, CDR2 LQKENI. CDR3 DNA: TGTGCCAGCTCACCCCTCTTGGGGGGAGAGCAGTACTTC. It yields the protein CASSPLLGGEQYF.